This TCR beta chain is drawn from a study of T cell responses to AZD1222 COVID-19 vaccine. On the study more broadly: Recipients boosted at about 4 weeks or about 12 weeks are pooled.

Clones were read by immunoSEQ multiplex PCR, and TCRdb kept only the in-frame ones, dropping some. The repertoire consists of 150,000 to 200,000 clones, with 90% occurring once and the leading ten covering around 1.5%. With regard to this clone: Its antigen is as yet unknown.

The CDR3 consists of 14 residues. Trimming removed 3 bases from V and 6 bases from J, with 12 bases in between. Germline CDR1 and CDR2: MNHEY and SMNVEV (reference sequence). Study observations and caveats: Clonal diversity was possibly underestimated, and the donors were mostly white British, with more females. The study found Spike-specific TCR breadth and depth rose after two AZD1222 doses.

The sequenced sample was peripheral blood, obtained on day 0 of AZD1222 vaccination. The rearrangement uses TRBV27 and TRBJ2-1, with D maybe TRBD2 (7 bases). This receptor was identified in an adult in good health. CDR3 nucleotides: TGTGCCAGCAGTTTCGGACTAGGGGGCAATGAGCAGTTCTTC. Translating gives CASSFGLGGNEQFF.